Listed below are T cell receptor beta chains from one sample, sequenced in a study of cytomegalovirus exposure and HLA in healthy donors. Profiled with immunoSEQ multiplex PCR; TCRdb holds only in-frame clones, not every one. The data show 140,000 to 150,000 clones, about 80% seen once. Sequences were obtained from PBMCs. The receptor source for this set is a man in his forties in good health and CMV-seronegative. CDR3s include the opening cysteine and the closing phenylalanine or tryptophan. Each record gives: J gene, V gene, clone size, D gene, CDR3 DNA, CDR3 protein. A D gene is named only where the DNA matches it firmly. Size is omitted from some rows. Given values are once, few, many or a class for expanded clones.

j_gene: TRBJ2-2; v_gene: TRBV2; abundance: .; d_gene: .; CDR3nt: TGTGCCAGCAGTCCGGACAGCTCGAACACCGGGGAGCTGTTTTTT; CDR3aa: CASSPDSSNTGELFF
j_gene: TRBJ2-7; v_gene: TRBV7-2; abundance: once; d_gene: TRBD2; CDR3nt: TGTGCCAGCAGCTCCCCCGGCGGGGGGCGCCCCTGGGGAGAGCAGTACTTC; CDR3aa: CASSSPGGGRPWGEQYF
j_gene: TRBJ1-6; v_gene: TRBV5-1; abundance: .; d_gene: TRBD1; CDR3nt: TGCGCCAGCAGCTTGGACAGAGACAGGGTAGGGTCACCCCTCCACTTT; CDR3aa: CASSLDRDRVGSPLHF
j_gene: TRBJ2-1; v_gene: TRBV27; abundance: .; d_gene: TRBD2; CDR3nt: TGTGCCAGCAGTTTACGGGGGGGGGCGGTAAGGGCAGGGCCAGACAATGAGCAGTTCTTC; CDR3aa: CASSLRGGAVRAGPDNEQFF
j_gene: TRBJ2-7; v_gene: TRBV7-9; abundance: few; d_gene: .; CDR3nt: TGTGCCAGCAGCTTATCCAACAGGGACCCCGAGCAGTACTTC; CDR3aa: CASSLSNRDPEQYF
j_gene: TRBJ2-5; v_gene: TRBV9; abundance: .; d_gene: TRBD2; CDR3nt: TGTGCCAGCAGCTCCGGGACTAGCGGGGGGCTTCAAGAGACCCAGTACTTC; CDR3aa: CASSSGTSGGLQETQYF
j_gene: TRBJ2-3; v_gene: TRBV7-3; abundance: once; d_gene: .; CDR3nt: TGTGCCAGCAGCCAAAATCCAGATACGCAGTATTTT; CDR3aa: CASSQNPDTQYF
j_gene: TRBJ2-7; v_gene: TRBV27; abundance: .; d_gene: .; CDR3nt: TGTGCCAGCAGTTTTGGAGGGGCGTACTCAACCTACGAGCAGTACTTC; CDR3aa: CASSFGGAYSTYEQYF
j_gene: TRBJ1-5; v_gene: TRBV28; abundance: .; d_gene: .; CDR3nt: TGTGCCAGCAGACAAGACAGAGGCCTCAATCAGCCCCAGCATTTT; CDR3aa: CASRQDRGLNQPQHF
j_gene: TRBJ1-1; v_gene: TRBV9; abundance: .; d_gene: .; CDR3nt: TGTGCCAGCAGCGTAGTAGGCGGGAACACTGAAGCTTTCTTT; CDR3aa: CASSVVGGNTEAFF
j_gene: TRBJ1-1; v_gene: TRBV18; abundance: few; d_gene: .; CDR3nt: TGTGCCAGCTCACTACAGGAAAACACTGAAGCTTTCTTT; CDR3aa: CASSLQENTEAFF
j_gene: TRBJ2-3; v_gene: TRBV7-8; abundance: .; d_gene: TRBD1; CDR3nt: TGTGCCAGCACCCCGGGTCCCGCAGGGGGAACAGATACGCAGTATTTT; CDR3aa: CASTPGPAGGTDTQYF
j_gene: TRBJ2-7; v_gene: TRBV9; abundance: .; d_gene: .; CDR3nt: TGTGCCAGCAGCGTAGATCCGGGGTGGGTCGGGCAGTACTTC; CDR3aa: CASSVDPGWVGQYF
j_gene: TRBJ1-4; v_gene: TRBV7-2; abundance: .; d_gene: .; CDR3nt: TGTGCCAGCAGCTTAGCGCAGATTAATGAAAAACTGTTTTTT; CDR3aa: CASSLAQINEKLFF
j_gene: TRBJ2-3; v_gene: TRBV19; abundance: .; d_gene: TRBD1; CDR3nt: TGTGCCAGTAGCGCCGGGCAGGGGGTTGCAGATACGCAGTATTTT; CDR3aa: CASSAGQGVADTQYF
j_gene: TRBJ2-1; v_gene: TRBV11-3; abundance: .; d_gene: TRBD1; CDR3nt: TGTGCCAGCAGCTTCCGTACCGGGACAGGGGGTTTTAATGAGCAGTTCTTC; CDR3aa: CASSFRTGTGGFNEQFF
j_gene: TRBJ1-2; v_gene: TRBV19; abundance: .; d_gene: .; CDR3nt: TGTGCCAGTAGTATGGGGGGGAACTATAGCTACACCTTC; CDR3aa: CASSMGGNYSYTF
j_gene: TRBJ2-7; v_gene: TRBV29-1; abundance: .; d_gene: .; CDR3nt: TGCAGCGTTGAAGGGCCGGGGGAGGTAAACGAGCAGTACTTC; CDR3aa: CSVEGPGEVNEQYF
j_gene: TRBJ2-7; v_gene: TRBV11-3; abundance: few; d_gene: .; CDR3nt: TGTGCCAGCAGCTTGACTGGGTTTGGCGAGCAGTACTTC; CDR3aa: CASSLTGFGEQYF
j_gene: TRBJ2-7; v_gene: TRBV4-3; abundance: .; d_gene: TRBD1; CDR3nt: TGCGCCAGCAGCCAAGCGTCGGGACAGGCCTACGAGCAGTACTTC; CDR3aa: CASSQASGQAYEQYF
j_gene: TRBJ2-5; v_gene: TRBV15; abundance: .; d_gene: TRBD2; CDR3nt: TGTGCCACCAGCAGCCTGCAAGAGCGGGGAAAAGAGACCCAGTACTTC; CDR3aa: CATSSLQERGKETQYF
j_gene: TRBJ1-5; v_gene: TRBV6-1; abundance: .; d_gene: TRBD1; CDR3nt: TGTGCCAGCAGTGCCGGACAGGATCAGCCCCAGCATTTT; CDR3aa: CASSAGQDQPQHF
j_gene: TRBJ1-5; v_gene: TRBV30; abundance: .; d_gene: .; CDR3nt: TGTGCCTGGAGTGTACCCCACGCATTGCGGAATCAGCCCCAGCATTTT; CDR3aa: CAWSVPHALRNQPQHF
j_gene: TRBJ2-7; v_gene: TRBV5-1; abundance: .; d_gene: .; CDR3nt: TGCGCCAGCAGCTTGGGACAGGCGTCGCCCTCCTACGAGCAGTACTTC; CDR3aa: CASSLGQASPSYEQYF
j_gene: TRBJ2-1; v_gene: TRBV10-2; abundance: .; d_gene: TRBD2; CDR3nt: TGCGCCAGCGTCGGGGGGGGAGATGAGCAGTTCTTC; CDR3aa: CASVGGGDEQFF
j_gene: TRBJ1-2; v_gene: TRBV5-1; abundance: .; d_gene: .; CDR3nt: TGCGCCAGCAGCCCGGAGATTACAGGGAACTATGGCTACACCTTC; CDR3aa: CASSPEITGNYGYTF
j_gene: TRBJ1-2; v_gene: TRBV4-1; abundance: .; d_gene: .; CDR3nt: TGCGCCAGCAGCCAAGTAAGCACAGTCGCTAACTATGGCTACACCTTC; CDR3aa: CASSQVSTVANYGYTF
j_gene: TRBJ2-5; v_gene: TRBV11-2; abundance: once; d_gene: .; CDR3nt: TGTGCCAGCAGCTCAGTGGGCCGTAAAGAGACCCAGTACTTC; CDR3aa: CASSSVGRKETQYF
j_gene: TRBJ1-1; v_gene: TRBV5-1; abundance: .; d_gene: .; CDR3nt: TGCGCCAGCAGCTTGTGGCGGGCCGACACTGAAGCTTTCTTT; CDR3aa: CASSLWRADTEAFF
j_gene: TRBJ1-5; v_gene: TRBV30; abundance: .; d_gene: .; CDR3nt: TGTGCCTGGAGTGGGTCGGCCTCTCGGGGGCCCCAGCATTTT; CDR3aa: CAWSGSASRGPQHF
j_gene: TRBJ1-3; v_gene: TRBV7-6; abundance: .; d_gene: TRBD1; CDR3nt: TGTGCCAGCAGCTTAGCGAGGGCAGAGGGGGCAGGAAACACCATATATTTT; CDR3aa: CASSLARAEGAGNTIYF
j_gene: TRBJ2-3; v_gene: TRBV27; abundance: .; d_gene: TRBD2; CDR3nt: TGTGCCAGCAGTCTACTAGCGGGGGGGAGCACAGATACGCAGTATTTT; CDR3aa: CASSLLAGGSTDTQYF
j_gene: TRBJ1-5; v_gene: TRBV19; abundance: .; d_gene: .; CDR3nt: TGTGCCAGTAGTATAAGGCAGGTCCCCCGGAAAAGTCAGCCCCAGCATTTT; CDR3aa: CASSIRQVPRKSQPQHF
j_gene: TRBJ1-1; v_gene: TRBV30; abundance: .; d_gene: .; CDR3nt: TGTGCCTGGGCGGGGCGCACTGAAGCTTTCTTT; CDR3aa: CAWAGRTEAFF
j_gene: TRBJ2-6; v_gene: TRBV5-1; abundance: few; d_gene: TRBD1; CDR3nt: TGCGCCAGCAGCTTGGGAGACAGGGTTTTTGGGGCCAACGTCCTGACTTTC; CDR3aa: CASSLGDRVFGANVLTF
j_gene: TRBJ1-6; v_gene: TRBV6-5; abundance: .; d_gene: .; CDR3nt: TGTGCCAGCAGTTACTCGAGGAATTCACCCCTCCACTTT; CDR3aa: CASSYSRNSPLHF
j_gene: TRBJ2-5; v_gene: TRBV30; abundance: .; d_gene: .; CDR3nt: TGTGCCTGGAGTGAGATGCAGGGCCGGGAGACCCAGTACTTC; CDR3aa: CAWSEMQGRETQYF
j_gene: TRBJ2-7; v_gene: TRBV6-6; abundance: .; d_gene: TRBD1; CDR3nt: TGTGCCAGCAGTTACTTTAAAGGACAGGCTAGGGAGCAGTACTTC; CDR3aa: CASSYFKGQAREQYF
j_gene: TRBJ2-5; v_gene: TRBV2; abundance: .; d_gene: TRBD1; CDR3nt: TGTGCCAGCAGTGAGGGGACAGTAACCCAGACCCAGTACTTC; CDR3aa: CASSEGTVTQTQYF
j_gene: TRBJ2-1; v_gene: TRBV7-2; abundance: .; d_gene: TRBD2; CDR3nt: TGTGCCAGCAGGCGAATGGTGGGGCGGGGGACTGTTGAGCAGTTCTTC; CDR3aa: CASRRMVGRGTVEQFF
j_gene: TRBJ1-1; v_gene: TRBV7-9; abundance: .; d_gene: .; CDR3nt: TGTGCCAGCAGCTTAAACAGGAACACTGAAGCTTTCTTT; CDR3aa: CASSLNRNTEAFF
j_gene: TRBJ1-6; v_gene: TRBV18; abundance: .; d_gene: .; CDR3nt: TGTGCCAGCTCACCCATCGGGGGGCAGGATAATTCACCCCTCCACTTT; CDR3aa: CASSPIGGQDNSPLHF
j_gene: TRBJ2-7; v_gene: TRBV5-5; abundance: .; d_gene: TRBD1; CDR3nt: TGTGCCAGCAGCTTTTACAGGGGAAATCCCGAGCAGTACTTC; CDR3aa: CASSFYRGNPEQYF
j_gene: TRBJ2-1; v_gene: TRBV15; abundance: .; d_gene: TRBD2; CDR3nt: TGTGCCACCAGCAGAGATCCCAGCGGGGGGGCGAATGAGCAGTTCTTC; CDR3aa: CATSRDPSGGANEQFF
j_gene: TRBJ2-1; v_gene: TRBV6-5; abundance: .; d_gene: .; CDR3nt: TGTGCCAGCAGTCCGGGAACCTACAATGAGCAGTTCTTC; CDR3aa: CASSPGTYNEQFF
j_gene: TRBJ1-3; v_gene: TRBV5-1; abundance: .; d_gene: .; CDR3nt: TGCGCCAGCAAAACAGTAGATGCGAACACCATATATTTT; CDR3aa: CASKTVDANTIYF
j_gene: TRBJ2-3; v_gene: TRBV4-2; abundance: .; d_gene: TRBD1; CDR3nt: TGTGCCAGCAGCTATGACAGGGGGACAGATACGCAGTATTTT; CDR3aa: CASSYDRGTDTQYF
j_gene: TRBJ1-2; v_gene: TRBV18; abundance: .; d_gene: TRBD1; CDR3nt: TGTGCCAGCTCACCATCCAGGGGGCTCGACTATGGCTACACCTTC; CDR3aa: CASSPSRGLDYGYTF
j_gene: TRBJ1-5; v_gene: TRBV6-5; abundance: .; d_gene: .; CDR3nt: TGTACCAGCAGGTCCTCAGGGGAGAGGCAGCCCCAGCATTTT; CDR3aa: CTSRSSGERQPQHF
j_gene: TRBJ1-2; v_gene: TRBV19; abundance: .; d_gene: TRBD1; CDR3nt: TGTGCCAGTAGTATAGATCGAGGACAGGGGAATGGCTACACCTTC; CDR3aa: CASSIDRGQGNGYTF
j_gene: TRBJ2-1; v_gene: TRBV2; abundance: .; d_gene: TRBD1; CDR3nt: TGTGCCAGCAGAAAAGACAGGGGGGCGGATGAGCAGTTCTTC; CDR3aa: CASRKDRGADEQFF
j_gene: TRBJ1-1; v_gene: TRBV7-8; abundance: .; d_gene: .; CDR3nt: TGTGCCAGCAGCTTAGTGGACAGAATGAACACTGAAGCTTTCTTT; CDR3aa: CASSLVDRMNTEAFF
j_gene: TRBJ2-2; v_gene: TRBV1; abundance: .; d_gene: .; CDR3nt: TGCACCAGCAGACCCCTACAGGGGTACGCCGGGGAGCTGTTTTTT; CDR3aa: CTSRPLQGYAGELFF
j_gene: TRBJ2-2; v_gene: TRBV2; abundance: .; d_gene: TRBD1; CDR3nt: TGTGCCAGCAGCCGGGGACAGGCGAACACCGGGGAGCTGTTTTTT; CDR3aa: CASSRGQANTGELFF
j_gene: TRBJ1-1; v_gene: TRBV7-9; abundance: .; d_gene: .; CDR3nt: TGTGCCAGCAGCGCCATACGGGGGGGTACTGAAGCTTTCTTT; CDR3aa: CASSAIRGGTEAFF
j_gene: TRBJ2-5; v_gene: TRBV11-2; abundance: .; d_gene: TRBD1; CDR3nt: TGTGCCAGCAGCTCAACGACAGGGGCAAAGACCCAGTACTTC; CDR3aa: CASSSTTGAKTQYF
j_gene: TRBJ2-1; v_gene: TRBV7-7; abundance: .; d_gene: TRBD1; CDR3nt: TGTGCCAGCAGCTTAGAGGGGACAGGGGGGAATGAGCAGTTCTTC; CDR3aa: CASSLEGTGGNEQFF
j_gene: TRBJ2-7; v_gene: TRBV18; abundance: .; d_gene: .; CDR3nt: TGTGCCAGCTCAAGACAGGTTTACGAGCAGTACTTC; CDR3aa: CASSRQVYEQYF